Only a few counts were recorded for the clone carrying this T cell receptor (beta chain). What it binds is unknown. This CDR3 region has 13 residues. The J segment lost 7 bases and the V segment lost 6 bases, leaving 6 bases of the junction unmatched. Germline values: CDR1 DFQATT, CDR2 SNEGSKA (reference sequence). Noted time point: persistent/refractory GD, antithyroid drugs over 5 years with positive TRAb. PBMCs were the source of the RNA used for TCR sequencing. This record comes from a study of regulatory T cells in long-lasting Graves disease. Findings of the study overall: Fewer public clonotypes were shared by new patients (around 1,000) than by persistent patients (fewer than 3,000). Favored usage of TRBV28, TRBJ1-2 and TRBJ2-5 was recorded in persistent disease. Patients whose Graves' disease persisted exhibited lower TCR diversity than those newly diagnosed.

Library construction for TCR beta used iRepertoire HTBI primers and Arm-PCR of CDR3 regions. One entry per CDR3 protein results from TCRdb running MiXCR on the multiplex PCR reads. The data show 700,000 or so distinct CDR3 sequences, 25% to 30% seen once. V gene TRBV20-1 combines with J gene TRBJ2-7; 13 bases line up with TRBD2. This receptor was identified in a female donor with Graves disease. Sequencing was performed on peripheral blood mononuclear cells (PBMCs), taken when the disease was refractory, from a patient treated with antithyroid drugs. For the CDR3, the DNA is TGCAGTGCGAGACTAGCGGGAGGAGGGGAGCAGTACTTC. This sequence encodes CSARLAGGGEQYF.